The 32 T cell receptor beta chains listed next were all sequenced from one sample in a study of spatial heterogeneity in lung cancer. TCRdb used MiXCR to reprocess the 5' RACE reads, holding one entry per CDR3 protein. The data hold around 29,000 distinct CDR3 sequences, with 10% observed a single time. As for time point: blood at routine non-recurrence follow-up after resection. The sequences come from PBMCs, collected at follow-up. The source of these receptors is a female donor with early-stage non-small cell lung cancer.

The table lists this clonotype with many counts. The chain couples TRBV6-6 to TRBJ2-7; tentatively, D is TRBD1 (6 bases). V was clipped by 5 bases and J by 3 bases, with 11 bases between them. The CDR3 is 13 amino acids. The germline gives CDR1 MNHNY, CDR2 SVGAGI (reference sequence). CDR3 loop: CASSALDSYEQYF. CDR3 bases: TGTGCCAGCAGTGCCCTGGACAGCTACGAGCAGTACTTC.

In its sample, this clonotype was seen many times. The chain links TRBV24-1 to TRBJ1-1; TRBD1 agrees at 9 bases. The ends lost 7 bases at V and 0 bases at J; junction bases unmatched: 8. CDR1 and CDR2 from the germline V gene are KGHDR and SFDVKD. This CDR3 has 16 amino acids. The CDR3 reads CATRAGQGGMNTEAFF. The CDR3 DNA reads TGTGCCACCAGAGCGGGACAGGGAGGGATGAACACTGAAGCTTTCTTT.

This clonotype came up many times. The chain uses TRBV29-1 and TRBJ1-2, with D possibly TRBD1 on 5 matching bases. This CDR3 comprises 13 residues. Germline-derived CDR1 and CDR2 are SQVTM and ANQGSEA. The V end was cut by 3 bases, the J end by 0 bases, with 8 bases between. CDR3 nucleotide sequence: TGCAGCGTTGAGGACAAAACTAACTATGGCTACACCTTC. Residues: CSVEDKTNYGYTF. Looking up the rest from reference TRBV29-1 and TRBJ1-2 gives the full variable domain: SAVISQKPSRDICQRGTSLTIQCQVDSQVTMMFWYRQQPGQSLTLIATANQGSEATYESGFVIDKFPISRPNLTFSTLTVSNMSPEDSSIYLCSVEDKTNYGYTFGSGTRLTVV.

This clonotype was found many times. The genes are TRBV9 and TRBJ2-3; perhaps TRBD2 as D (5 bases). From germline, CDR1 is SGDLS and CDR2 YYNGEE. This CDR3 is built from 14 residues. V was trimmed by 2 bases and J by 5 bases, leaving 12 bases between them. CDR3 bases: TGTGCCAGCAGCGTGGTAGCGTACCGAGATACGCAGTATTTT. Translated, it gives CASSVVAYRDTQYF. Using reference TRBV9 and TRBJ2-3 for the parts outside the CDR3, the full variable domain is DSGVTQTPKHLITATGQRVTLRCSPRSGDLSVYWYQQSLDQGLQFLIQYYNGEERAKGNILERFSAQQFPDLHSELNLSSLELGDSALYFCASSVVAYRDTQYFGPGTRLTVL.

This clonotype was observed a handful of times. V gene TRBV19 combines with J gene TRBJ2-7, with TRBD2 as a possible D gene (6 bases). The V and J ends lost 5 bases and 1 base respectively, with 15 bases between them. Germline V gene data show CDR1 as LNHDA and CDR2 as SQIVND (reference sequence). The CDR3 runs 15 residues. CDR3 sequence (DNA): TGTGCCAGTAGTGGGAGGACAACTACTTCCTACGAGCAGTACTTC. It codes for CASSGRTTTSYEQYF. The whole variable domain, remainder taken from reference TRBV19 and TRBJ2-7, is DGGITQSPKYLFRKEGQNVTLSCEQNLNHDAMYWYRQDPGQGLRLIYYSQIVNDFQKGDIAEGYSVSREKKESFPLTVTSAQKNPTAFYLCASSGRTTTSYEQYFGPGTRLTVT.

This clonotype was counted between two and nine times. The V and J genes are TRBV10-3 and TRBJ1-2, with 8 bases that match TRBD1. From germline, CDR1 is ENHRY and CDR2 SYGVKD. V shed 0 bases and J 7 bases; nucleotides not matched to a gene: 4. The CDR3 length is 14 residues. CDR3 nucleotide sequence: TGTGCCATCAGTGAGTCGGGGGACAGGAGTGGCTACACCTTC. Translating gives CAISESGDRSGYTF.

This clonotype was seen ten or more times. This chain uses TRBV7-9 with TRBJ1-1; D gene ambiguous. This CDR3 is built from 10 residues. Trimming removed 8 bases at V and 10 bases at J, with 11 bases between. Germline loops: CDR1 SEHNR, CDR2 FQNEAQ (reference sequence). The chain's CDR3 is CASVLGGAFF. CDR3 sequence (DNA): TGTGCCAGCGTCCTGGGTGGAGCTTTCTTT.

This clonotype was detected ten times or more. The genes are TRBV6-1 and TRBJ2-1; 12 bases are a match to TRBD2. Trimming took 5 bases from V and 4 from J; bases not matched to a gene: 3. Germline V gene data show CDR1 as MNHNS and CDR2 as SASEGT. This CDR3 region has 15 residues. This CDR3 is CASSPTSGGYNEQFF. The CDR3 DNA reads as TGTGCCAGCAGTCCAACTAGCGGGGGGTACAATGAGCAGTTCTTC.

The CDR3 region is CASSQDGQRTDTQYF. CDR3 DNA: TGCGCCAGCAGCCAAGATGGCCAGAGAACAGATACGCAGTATTTT. The chain links TRBV4-3 to TRBJ2-3; D gene ambiguous. Between the trimmed V and J ends, which lost 0 bases and 3 bases, there was a span of 10 bases. The germline CDR1 and CDR2 sequences are LGHNA and YSLEER. The CDR3 runs 15 residues.

This clonotype was observed many times. The V call is TRBV11-2, the J call TRBJ2-3, with TRBD2 identical over 15 bases. CDR3 length equals 17 residues. Trimming cost V 5 bases and J 5 bases; bases outside gene matches: 8. CDR1 SGHAT and CDR2 FQNNGV come from the germline V gene. CDR3 bases: TGTGCCAGCAGCCCCGAGGGACTAGCGGGGGGTGGAGATACGCAGTATTTT. This translates into CASSPEGLAGGGDTQYF. Full variable domain (remainder filled in from reference TRBV11-2 and TRBJ2-3): EAGVAQSPRYKIIEKRQSVAFWCNPISGHATLYWYQQILGQGPKLLIQFQNNGVVDDSQLPKDRFSAERLKGVDSTLKIQPAKLEDSAVYLCASSPEGLAGGGDTQYFGPGTRLTVL.

This clonotype was detected ten times or more. The chain uses TRBV20-1 and TRBJ2-3, with D perhaps matching TRBD2 (6 bases). The CDR3 spans 12 residues. CDR1 DFQATT and CDR2 SNEGSKA come from the germline V gene (reference sequence). In DNA form, the CDR3 reads TGCAGGGCGGGGCCTAGCACAGATACGCAGTATTTT. Amino acid sequence: CRAGPSTDTQYF.

The chain combines TRBV7-2 with TRBJ2-4; D may be TRBD2 (6 bases). The CDR3 consists of 17 residues. The V end was cut by 1 base, the J end by 2 bases, with 15 bases between. Germline CDR1 reads SGHTA; CDR2 reads FQGNSA. CDR3 loop: CASSLGRGRGTKNIQYF. Written as DNA, the CDR3 is TGTGCCAGCAGCTTAGGGCGAGGACGGGGGACCAAAAACATTCAGTACTTC.

This chain connects TRBV2 to TRBJ2-5, with D possibly TRBD1 on 5 matching bases. The germline V gene has CDR1 SNHLY and CDR2 FYNNEI. Trimming left V 2 bases short and J 4 bases short, with 11 bases between. The CDR3 contains 14 residues. The CDR3 loop reads CASSEWAGRETQYF. The CDR3 DNA sequence: TGTGCCAGCAGTGAATGGGCAGGGCGAGAGACCCAGTACTTC. Full variable domain (missing parts from reference TRBV2 and TRBJ2-5): EPEVTQTPSHQVTQMGQEVILRCVPISNHLYFYWYRQILGQKVEFLVSFYNNEISEKSEIFDDQFSVERPDGSNFTLKIRSTKLEDSAMYFCASSEWAGRETQYFGPGTRLLVL.

This clonotype showed up just once. This chain uses TRBV7-9 with TRBJ1-2, with TRBD1 matching over 8 bases. The trim removed 3 bases at V and 4 bases at J, leaving 4 bases unmatched. Germline CDR1 reads SEHNR; CDR2 reads FQNEAQ (reference sequence). The CDR3 runs 14 residues. The CDR3 sequence: CASSFTGGGYGYTF. CDR3 bases: TGTGCCAGCAGCTTTACAGGGGGAGGCTATGGCTACACCTTC.

This clonotype was counted many times. V usage is TRBV6-2 or TRBV6-3 and J usage is TRBJ1-5, with D hard to call. Germline V gene data show CDR1 as MNHEY and CDR2 as SVGEGT. The CDR3 is 13 amino acids. Trimming stripped 7 bases from V and 3 bases from J, with 10 bases between. In DNA form, the CDR3 reads TGTGCCAGCAAAGACGTAGCCAATCAGCCCCAGCATTTT. Translated: CASKDVANQPQHF.

The rearrangement uses TRBV6-1 and TRBJ1-1; TRBD1 might be the D (6 bases). Germline CDR1 is MNHNS and CDR2 is SASEGT. Trimming pared 5 bases from V and 6 bases from J, leaving 16 bases between. The CDR3 runs to 14 residues. DNA for the CDR3: TGTGCCAGCAGTAGCCTCAGGGGAGGGTCTGAAGCTTTCTTT. Protein: CASSSLRGGSEAFF.

This clonotype was found many times. The rearrangement joins TRBV6-6 to TRBJ2-7; 7 nucleotides agree with TRBD1. CDR1 and CDR2 from the germline V gene are MNHNY and SVGAGI (reference sequence). The CDR3 contains 15 residues. The junction had 3 bases not matched to a gene; V was cut back by 0 bases and J by 1 base. CDR3: CASSYSTGLSYEQYF. Here the CDR3 DNA reads TGTGCCAGCAGTTACTCGACAGGGCTATCCTACGAGCAGTACTTC.

This clonotype was seen ten or more times. This chain links TRBV28 with TRBJ1-2; D gene ambiguous. Germline CDR1 MDHEN, CDR2 SYDVKM. Between the trimmed V and J ends, which lost 6 bases and 10 bases, there was a span of 15 bases. The CDR3 loop spans 12 amino acids. CDR3 sequence (DNA): TGTGCCAGCAGCCCGCCATCGCGCGACTACACCTTC. Amino acids: CASSPPSRDYTF.

The V and J genes are TRBV19 and TRBJ2-1, with 8 bases that match TRBD1. CDR1 and CDR2 (germline): LNHDA, SQIVND (reference sequence). V lost 4 bases to trimming and J lost 0 bases; unmatched junction nucleotides: 5. This CDR3 spans 16 amino acids. The CDR3 coding sequence is TGTGCCAGTAGTACCAGGACAGGGAGCTCCTACAATGAGCAGTTCTTC. Translating gives CASSTRTGSSYNEQFF.

This clonotype was seen more than once but under ten times. This CDR3 is CASSWTTVVGNQPQHF. CDR3 nucleotides: TGTGCCAGCAGTTGGACAACGGTGGTAGGCAATCAGCCCCAGCATTTT. This chain connects TRBV28 to TRBJ1-5, with D possibly TRBD1 on 5 matching bases. The CDR3 spans 16 residues. The ends were cut back, 4 bases at V and 2 bases at J, with 15 bases in the middle. Germline-derived CDR1 and CDR2 are MDHEN and SYDVKM.

For this clonotype: This could be a read error, since a much larger clone is one nucleotide away. The chain links TRBV9 to TRBJ1-2; a weak D match, TRBD1 (6 bases). Germline V gives CDR1 SGDLS, CDR2 YYNGEE. The CDR3 is 16 residues long. The V and J ends lost 4 bases and 4 bases respectively, with 20 bases between them. The CDR3 here is CASSPRTVVSPYGYTF. The CDR3, as DNA: TGTGCCAGCAGCCCTCGGACAGTCGTATCCCCCTATGGCTACACCTTC.

The chain employs TRBV7-2 and TRBJ1-1, with D unresolved. The CDR3 totals 17 residues. Trimming removed 3 bases from V and 1 base from J, with 18 bases in between. CDR1 is SGHTA, CDR2 FQGNSA, per germline. The CDR3 DNA follows: TGTGCCAGCAGCTTTTCCCCCCAAAGGAGGCCGAACACTGAAGCTTTCTTT. This codes for CASSFSPQRRPNTEAFF.

The chain carries TRBV7-2 and TRBJ2-2; the D is unclear. V lost 5 bases and J 2 bases, leaving 15 bases between the germline ends. CDR3 size: 16 residues. Germline-derived CDR1 and CDR2 are SGHTA and FQGNSA. CDR3: CASSPQLGTNTGELFF. Written as DNA, the CDR3 is TGTGCCAGCAGCCCACAATTGGGAACAAACACCGGGGAGCTGTTTTTT. Full variable domain (missing parts from reference TRBV7-2 and TRBJ2-2): GAGVSQSPSNKVTEKGKDVELRCDPISGHTALYWYRQSLGQGLEFLIYFQGNSAPDKSGLPSDRFSAERTGGSVSTLTIQRTQQEDSAVYLCASSPQLGTNTGELFFGEGSRLTVL.

This clonotype was observed many times. The chain couples TRBV7-2 to TRBJ2-7, with a possible D match to TRBD2 (5 bases). In germline, CDR1 is SGHTA, CDR2 FQGNSA. V lost 0 bases to trimming and J lost 3 bases, with 9 bases between them. The CDR3 sequence is 14 residues long. CDR3 bases: TGTGCCAGCAGCTTAGCGCGGGCTAGCTACGAGCAGTACTTC. Protein: CASSLARASYEQYF.

In DNA form, the CDR3 reads TGTGCCAGCAGCTCCGGGACGTCCGTCCAAGAGACCCAGTACTTC. Translation: CASSSGTSVQETQYF. The gene calls are TRBV6-1 and TRBJ2-5, with D perhaps TRBD1 or TRBD2 (5 bases each). The CDR3 sequence is 15 residues long. Germline V gene data show CDR1 as MNHNS and CDR2 as SASEGT. With 6 bases removed from V and 1 base from J, the gap between germline ends came to 15 bases.

This clonotype has a count of ten or more. The chain couples TRBV12-3 or TRBV12-4 to TRBJ2-5; 11 nucleotides align to TRBD2. The V gene end was trimmed by 5 bases and the J gene end by 2 bases; junction bases not matched to a gene: 7. The CDR3 is 16 amino acids. Here the CDR3 DNA reads TGTGCCAGCAGTCGGACTAGCGGGTGGATGCAAGAGACCCAGTACTTC. Amino acids: CASSRTSGWMQETQYF.

In its sample, this clonotype was seen a few times. The rearrangement links TRBV7-2 to TRBJ2-1, with a tentative D call TRBD1 (6 bases). The CDR3 spans 16 residues. V was shortened by 5 bases and J by 5 bases, with 19 bases between the two germline ends. Germline lookup yields CDR1 SGHTA and CDR2 FQGNSA. The CDR3 nucleotides are TGTGCCAGCAGCCACCTCTTGGACAGAGCTAACAATGAGCAGTTCTTC. Protein product: CASSHLLDRANNEQFF.

This clonotype showed up many times. The chain is built from TRBV2 and TRBJ2-7, with D possibly being TRBD2 (6 bases). The length of the CDR3 is 13 residues. V was clipped by 0 bases and J by 7 bases, with 10 bases between them. Germline CDR1 is SNHLY and CDR2 is FYNNEI. For the CDR3, the DNA is TGTGCCAGCAGTGAAGCTTGGAGGGAAGAGCAGTACTTC. This translates into CASSEAWREEQYF.

The rearrangement uses TRBV29-1 and TRBJ2-1; 14 bases align to TRBD2. The V gene end was trimmed by 2 bases and the J gene end by 10 bases; junction bases not matched to a gene: 7. The CDR3 loop spans 15 amino acids. CDR1 is SQVTM and CDR2 is ANQGSEA in the germline V gene. The CDR3 loop is CSVEPPGLAGGEQFF. The CDR3 region has the DNA TGCAGCGTTGAACCCCCTGGACTAGCGGGGGGAGAGCAGTTCTTC.

This clonotype was seen a few times. The gene calls are TRBV27 and TRBJ2-7, with 11 bases identical to TRBD2. The V segment lost 5 bases and the J segment 4 bases; nucleotides outside the gene matches: 7. Germline V CDR1 and CDR2: MNHEY, SMNVEV (reference sequence). The CDR3 runs to 15 residues. The CDR3 DNA is TGTGCCAGCAGTCTCTCTAGCGGGGGGCCTTACGAGCAGTACTTC. Translated, it gives CASSLSSGGPYEQYF.

This clonotype was found a few times. The chain carries TRBV15 and TRBJ2-7, with TRBD1 identical over 8 bases. The CDR3 length is 14 residues. Per germline, CDR1 LNHNV and CDR2 YYDKDF (reference sequence). V shed 4 bases, J shed 4 bases, and the junction held 6 bases outside the gene matches. CDR3 region: CATSIPGTGYEQYF. The CDR3 nucleotides are TGTGCCACCAGCATTCCTGGGACAGGATACGAGCAGTACTTC.

Ten or more counts support this clonotype. The chain combines TRBV2 with TRBJ2-2; no clear D. CDR3 length: 14 amino acids. Trimming removed 7 bases from V and 0 bases from J, with 9 bases in between. Germline-derived CDR1 and CDR2 are SNHLY and FYNNEI. CDR3 in amino acids: CASIVGSNTGELFF. The CDR3 nucleotides are TGTGCCAGCATAGTCGGATCGAACACCGGGGAGCTGTTTTTT. Full variable domain (remainder filled in from reference TRBV2 and TRBJ2-2): EPEVTQTPSHQVTQMGQEVILRCVPISNHLYFYWYRQILGQKVEFLVSFYNNEISEKSEIFDDQFSVERPDGSNFTLKIRSTKLEDSAMYFCASIVGSNTGELFFGEGSRLTVL.